This T cell receptor beta chain is drawn from a study of vaccination and CD4 T cells after COVID-19. For the study at large: In the control cultures, a CEFX pool, an HIV-1 Nef pool, or no peptide was supplied.

The study sequenced cultured CD4+ T cell DNA using the Oncomine TCR Beta short-read assay. Genomic DNA was drawn out of CD4+ T cells grown in culture. TCRdb re-called the PCR reads through MiXCR, storing one row per CDR3 protein. The sample carries roughly 20,000 distinct CDR3 sequences, roughly 40% recorded once. This clonotype counts as medium-sized. Its antigen remains unidentified. Study-wide points: Among those convalescent, a median approximately 83% of reactive clones emerged solely post-vaccination. Spike mono-reactive clones accounted for 304 of the 307 vaccine-specific clones found in convalescent patients.

Stated treatment: approximately nine-day PBMC culture with coronavirus spike peptide pools or control peptides (ViraFEST assay). This CDR3 has 15 residues. CDR1 is LNHDA and CDR2 is SQIVND in the germline V gene (reference sequence). Between the trimmed V and J ends, which lost 6 bases and 0 bases, there was a span of 11 bases. The sequencing here drew on CD4+ T cells from blood, cultured in vitro, taken after SARS-CoV-2 vaccination. The V and J genes are TRBV19 and TRBJ2-2; weak D call: TRBD1 (6 bases). This receptor was identified in a human donor who had recovered from COVID-19. In nucleotides, the CDR3 is TGTGCCAGTAGAACCACAGGGTCGAACACCGGGGAGCTGTTTTTT. It yields the protein CASRTTGSNTGELFF.